These 23 T cell receptor beta chains were sequenced from one sample in a study of T-cell memory formation after mild COVID-19. Using its own MiXCR run on the 5' RACE reads, TCRdb lists one record per CDR3 protein. Of 540,000 or so distinct CDR3 sequences in the sample, about a fifth were seen once. The material sequenced was PBMCs or a T cell subset sorted from them (not recorded which). These receptors all stem from an adult woman who had mild COVID-19 (a few samples of this study predate the infection). Cell type and time point are not known.

The V call is TRBV4-3, the J call TRBJ2-4; 8 bases line up with TRBD2. CDR3 size: 17 residues. Trimming cost V 1 base and J 0 bases; bases outside gene matches: 5. Germline V gives CDR1 LGHNA, CDR2 YSLEER. The CDR3 nucleotides are TGCGCCAGCAGCCAAGGCACGGGAGGGCTAGCCAAAAACATTCAGTACTTC. This sequence encodes CASSQGTGGLAKNIQYF.

This clonotype turned up a few times. The genes are TRBV20-1 and TRBJ2-3, with D possibly being TRBD2 (5 bases). CDR1 and CDR2 from the germline V gene are DFQATT and SNEGSKA (reference sequence). The CDR3 spans 14 residues. V was shortened by 3 bases and J by 5 bases, with 15 bases between the two germline ends. Here the CDR3 DNA reads TGCAGTGCTAGTCTCCGGGGTCGAGGAGATACGCAGTATTTT. Translated: CSASLRGRGDTQYF.

This clonotype was observed a handful of times. This CDR3 is CAVSRGLAYEQYF. CDR3 coding DNA: TGTGCCGTCTCCAGGGGGCTTGCCTACGAGCAGTACTTC. The V and J genes are TRBV30 and TRBJ2-7; 8 bases align to TRBD1. The V gene's germline CDR1 is GTSNPN and CDR2 SVGIG (reference sequence). V shed 8 bases, J shed 2 bases, and the junction held 8 bases outside the gene matches. CDR3 length equals 13 residues.

This clonotype was seen repeatedly, ten times or more. The chain carries TRBV20-1 and TRBJ1-1; 8 bases are a match to TRBD1. This CDR3 is built from 13 residues. Germline V gives CDR1 DFQATT, CDR2 SNEGSKA (reference sequence). Germline trimming cut 5 bases from V and 1 base from J; bases unmatched to any gene: 3. Written as DNA, the CDR3 is TGCAGTGCTCCCGGGACAGGGAACACTGAAGCTTTCTTT. Translated: CSAPGTGNTEAFF.

The table lists this clonotype with a count of one. The chain has TRBV2 and TRBJ2-7, with TRBD2 matching over 8 bases. Looked up from germline, CDR1 is SNHLY and CDR2 is FYNNEI. V was clipped by 3 bases and J by 3 bases; unmatched bases: 4. The CDR3 has 14 residues. The DNA for the CDR3 is TGTGCCAGCAGTGAGTCGGGGGGGCTCTACGAGCAGTACTTC. This gives the protein CASSESGGLYEQYF.

The DNA of the CDR3 is TGTGCCAGCAGCTCGACAGTCTATAATTCACCCCTCCACTTT. Translated: CASSSTVYNSPLHF. The rearrangement joins TRBV11-2 to TRBJ1-6; D perhaps matches TRBD1 (5 bases). Germline CDR1 SGHAT, CDR2 FQNNGV. CDR3 length: 14 amino acids. Trimming removed 4 bases from V and 3 bases from J, with 7 bases in between. Supplemented by reference TRBV11-2 and TRBJ1-6, the full variable domain reads EAGVAQSPRYKIIEKRQSVAFWCNPISGHATLYWYQQILGQGPKLLIQFQNNGVVDDSQLPKDRFSAERLKGVDSTLKIQPAKLEDSAVYLCASSSTVYNSPLHFGNGTRLTVT.

This clonotype was seen only a few times. The rearrangement links TRBV29-1 to TRBJ2-7; perhaps TRBD1 as D (5 bases). The CDR3 covers 14 residues. V shed 6 bases and J shed 1 base, with 16 bases lying between them. Germline V gene lookup returns CDR1 SQVTM and CDR2 ANQGSEA. CDR3 protein: CSVQTDVLSYEQYF. In DNA, the CDR3 is TGCAGCGTGCAGACAGACGTTTTATCCTACGAGCAGTACTTC.

This clonotype was seen only a few times. This chain uses TRBV5-1 with TRBJ2-1, with D perhaps TRBD1 or TRBD2 (5 bases each). The CDR3 runs to 18 residues. V was shortened by 4 bases and J by 0 bases, with 20 bases between the two germline ends. Looked up from germline, CDR1 is SGHRS and CDR2 is YFSETQ. The CDR3 nucleotides are TGCGCCAGCAGCCCCGAGGGGCGCCTGGTAATCTCCTACAATGAGCAGTTCTTC. This sequence encodes CASSPEGRLVISYNEQFF.

A few counts support this clonotype. The rearrangement uses TRBV5-1 and TRBJ2-5; unclear D gene. The V end was cut by 0 bases, the J end by 3 bases, with 12 bases between. Per germline, CDR1 SGHRS and CDR2 YFSETQ. This CDR3 has 15 amino acids. The CDR3 sequence is CASSLGLGLKETQYF. In DNA form, the CDR3 reads TGCGCCAGCAGCTTGGGGCTGGGGTTGAAAGAGACCCAGTACTTC.

This sequence joins TRBV6-5 and TRBJ2-7; a weak D match, TRBD1 (5 bases). The CDR3 has 16 residues. The germline CDR1 and CDR2 sequences are MNHEY and SVGAGI. V dropped 4 bases and J dropped 0 bases, with 16 bases sitting between them. The CDR3 DNA is TGTGCCAGCAGTTTTATGTCGGTGACAGCCTCCTACGAGCAGTACTTC. This encodes CASSFMSVTASYEQYF.

The sample holds a few counts of this clonotype. V and J are TRBV5-1 and TRBJ1-1; 10 nucleotides align to TRBD1. Germline V gene data show CDR1 as SGHRS and CDR2 as YFSETQ. V was pared by 5 bases and J by 0 bases, with 7 bases of the junction left unmatched. This CDR3 has 16 amino acids. CDR3 sequence reads: CASSFDGQGVNTEAFF. CDR3 sequence (DNA): TGCGCCAGCAGTTTTGACGGACAGGGGGTGAACACTGAAGCTTTCTTT.

This clonotype was picked up a small number of times. The chain couples TRBV19 to TRBJ1-5; D is unclear. The germline V gene encodes CDR1 LNHDA and CDR2 SQIVND (reference sequence). The ends were cut back, 7 bases at V and 5 bases at J, with 12 bases in the middle. There are 13 residues in the CDR3. For the CDR3, the DNA is TGTGCCAGTATGGCCCAGACCTATCAGCCCCAGCATTTT. Protein: CASMAQTYQPQHF. Full variable domain (rest looked up from reference TRBV19 and TRBJ1-5): DGGITQSPKYLFRKEGQNVTLSCEQNLNHDAMYWYRQDPGQGLRLIYYSQIVNDFQKGDIAEGYSVSREKKESFPLTVTSAQKNPTAFYLCASMAQTYQPQHFGDGTRLSIL.

The table lists this clonotype with a few counts. V is TRBV25-1 and J is TRBJ1-1; 9 nucleotides align to TRBD1. This CDR3 has 14 residues. The V gene's germline CDR1 is MGHDK and CDR2 SYGVNS. Trimming took 5 bases from V and 4 from J; bases not matched to a gene: 5. The CDR3 DNA sequence: TGTGCCAGCAGTAGACGGACAGGGGTCACTGAAGCTTTCTTT. Protein: CASSRRTGVTEAFF.

A few counts support this clonotype. The rearrangement uses TRBV21-1 and TRBJ2-1; no DNA check was done on the table's D call, TRBD1. TRBV21-1 is an annotated pseudogene. The CDR3 spans 19 residues. CDR3 region: CASRVGDLGTTSSYNEQFF. In DNA, the CDR3 is TGTGCCAGCAGGGTGGGAGACCTGGGGACCACTAGCTCCTACAATGAGCAGTTCTTC.

The chain recombines TRBV7-9 with TRBJ2-7, with D possibly TRBD1 on 6 matching bases. Per the germline V gene, CDR1 is SEHNR and CDR2 is FQNEAQ (reference sequence). Trimming stripped 2 bases from V and 4 bases from J, with 15 bases between. The length of the CDR3 is 15 residues. This CDR3 reads CASSLMDPTGYEQYF. As DNA, the CDR3 is TGTGCCAGCAGCTTAATGGACCCGACAGGATACGAGCAGTACTTC.

This clonotype was found a few times. This sequence joins TRBV24-1 and TRBJ2-1; 9 positions agree with TRBD1. CDR1 is KGHDR, CDR2 SFDVKD, per germline. The CDR3 contains 16 residues. With 3 bases clipped from V and 4 bases from J, the junction kept 6 bases outside the gene matches. The CDR3 DNA sequence: TGTGCCACCAGTGATAGTCCGGGACAGGGATACAATGAGCAGTTCTTC. This codes for CATSDSPGQGYNEQFF.

This clonotype appeared many times. The rearrangement uses TRBV7-2 and TRBJ1-6, with no clear D. CDR3 length: 14 residues. CDR1 and CDR2 (germline): SGHTA, FQGNSA. Trimming took off 6 bases at V and 6 bases at J, with 12 bases between the two ends. Here the CDR3 reads CASRGQRGNSPLHF. CDR3 sequence (DNA): TGTGCCAGCAGGGGTCAGCGGGGTAATTCACCCCTCCACTTT. Looking up the rest from reference TRBV7-2 and TRBJ1-6 gives the full variable domain: GAGVSQSPSNKVTEKGKDVELRCDPISGHTALYWYRQSLGQGLEFLIYFQGNSAPDKSGLPSDRFSAERTGGSVSTLTIQRTQQEDSAVYLCASRGQRGNSPLHFGNGTRLTVT.

This clonotype appeared a few times. This sequence joins TRBV7-8 and TRBJ1-4, with TRBD1 matching 7 bases. Germline CDR1 reads SGHVS; CDR2 reads FQNEAQ. CDR3 size: 14 residues. Unmatched junction bases numbered 2, after V lost 0 bases and J lost 7 bases. The DNA for the CDR3 is TGTGCCAGCAGCTTAGCGACAGGGAGTGAAAAACTGTTTTTT. This codes for CASSLATGSEKLFF.

J is TRBJ2-3 and V is TRBV20-1; 9 bases align to TRBD2. This CDR3 spans 17 amino acids. Germline values: CDR1 DFQATT, CDR2 SNEGSKA (reference sequence). V shed 0 bases, J shed 2 bases, and the junction held 9 bases outside the gene matches. The CDR3 nucleotides are TGCAGTGCTAGAGATTTACGGCTAGCGGGGTTCACAGATACGCAGTATTTT. Translation gives CSARDLRLAGFTDTQYF.

The chain joins TRBV19 to TRBJ2-7, with 7 bases aligning to TRBD2. The CDR3 totals 15 residues. The V and J ends lost 9 bases and 2 bases, in that order; junction bases with no gene match: 13. Germline V gene sequence: CDR1 LNHDA, CDR2 SQIVND (reference sequence). The CDR3 nucleotides read TGTGCCAGCAGTCCGGGGCGGGGGTCGACCTACGAGCAGTACTTC. Amino acid sequence: CASSPGRGSTYEQYF.

The chain is built from TRBV4-2 and TRBJ2-7; 7 positions match TRBD2. V lost 3 bases, J lost 1 base, and 3 bases stayed unmatched. Germline V lookup: CDR1 LGHNA, CDR2 YNFKEQ. This CDR3 spans 14 amino acids. The CDR3 bases are TGTGCCAGCAGCCACGGCGGGGGTTCCTACGAGCAGTACTTC. It specifies CASSHGGGSYEQYF.

The V gene is TRBV3-1, the J gene TRBJ1-6; a possible D gene is TRBD1 (6 bases). Germline values: CDR1 LGHDT, CDR2 YNNKEL (reference sequence). The ends were cut back, 1 base at V and 10 bases at J, with 14 bases in the middle. This CDR3 comprises 15 residues. DNA for the CDR3: TGTGCCAGCAGCCAAGTATCCGGGGGCAACTCACCCCTCCACTTT. Protein product: CASSQVSGGNSPLHF.

This clonotype showed up just once. The chain couples TRBV18 to TRBJ1-2; a weak D match, TRBD1 (5 bases). With 1 base removed from V and 6 bases from J, the gap between germline ends came to 15 bases. Germline V gives CDR1 KGHSH, CDR2 LQKENI. The CDR3 runs to 15 residues. In DNA, the CDR3 is TGTGCCAGCTCACCACTTCCCGGGACGGAGAATGGCTACACCTTC. Translated: CASSPLPGTENGYTF.